The rows below give T cell receptor beta chains drawn from one sample of a study of T cell responses to AZD1222 COVID-19 vaccine. Only in-frame clones appear in the TCRdb table, and some are missing; sequencing was by immunoSEQ multiplex PCR. The profile shows approximately 69,000 clones, 75% to 90% of them singletons. The sequenced sample was peripheral blood, obtained 28 days after the second AZD1222 dose. The receptors here all came from an adult who received the AZD1222 COVID-19 vaccine. The CDR3 runs from the conserved cysteine through the conserved F or W. The order of the fields is V gene, J gene, D gene, clone size, CDR3 protein, CDR3 DNA. The D gene is left open where the match is weak. Size is omitted from some rows. Given values are once, few, many or a class for expanded clones.

TRBV14	TRBJ1-6	TRBD1	.	CASSRRQGSPLHF	TGTGCCAGCAGCCGCAGACAGGGTTCACCCCTCCACTTT
TRBV6-1	TRBJ2-1	TRBD2	.	CASREAGGPDEQFF	TGTGCCAGCAGAGAAGCGGGAGGGCCCGATGAGCAGTTCTTC
TRBV11-2	TRBJ2-3	TRBD2	.	CASSSGLSTSTDTQYF	TGTGCCAGCAGCTCGGGACTATCCACTAGCACAGATACGCAGTATTTT
TRBV2	TRBJ1-1	TRBD1	.	CASSGAGQGRAFF	TGTGCCAGCAGTGGGGCAGGACAGGGACGGGCTTTCTTT
TRBV9	TRBJ2-5	TRBD2	.	CASSQRGGILGETQYF	TGTGCCAGCTCCCAGCGGGGGGGAATCTTAGGAGAGACCCAGTACTTC
TRBV7-2	TRBJ2-2	TRBD1	.	CASSPPGTGVAGELFF	TGTGCCAGCAGCCCTCCCGGGACAGGGGTTGCCGGGGAGCTGTTTTTT
TRBV29-1	TRBJ2-1	.	few	CSVGNAEQFF	TGCAGCGTGGGCAACGCTGAGCAGTTCTTC
TRBV5-4	TRBJ2-2	.	.	CASAKGGGRKTWTGELFF	TGTGCCAGCGCTAAAGGTGGGGGGCGAAAAACATGGACCGGGGAGCTGTTTTTT
TRBV3-1/TRBV3-2	TRBJ2-5	.	.	CASSPLSGAVETQYF	TGTGCCAGCAGCCCGCTATCAGGGGCCGTAGAGACCCAGTACTTC
TRBV5-4	TRBJ1-2	.	.	CASSLTDDGYTF	TGTGCCAGCAGCTTGACCGATGATGGCTACACCTTC
TRBV7-6	TRBJ2-7	TRBD1	.	CASSLPTGTGASYEQYF	TGTGCCAGCAGCTTACCCACCGGGACAGGGGCCTCCTACGAGCAGTACTTC
TRBV27	TRBJ1-5	TRBD1	.	CASSSRTGSAQHF	TGTGCCAGCAGTTCCAGGACAGGGTCAGCCCAGCATTTT
TRBV11-2	TRBJ2-5	.	once	CASSHRTLATQYF	TGTGCCAGCAGCCATAGGACCCTGGCGACCCAGTACTTC
TRBV11-2	TRBJ1-1	.	.	CASSSDPGVLTEAFF	TGTGCCAGCAGCTCGGACCCAGGGGTTCTCACTGAAGCTTTCTTT
TRBV3-1/TRBV3-2	TRBJ1-5	TRBD1	.	CASSLSGGGNNQPQHF	TGTGCCAGCAGCCTTTCAGGGGGCGGGAACAATCAGCCCCAGCATTTT
TRBV9	TRBJ2-4	.	.	CASSVGPPVAKNIQYF	TGTGCCAGCAGCGTAGGTCCACCCGTAGCCAAAAACATTCAGTACTTC
TRBV6-5	TRBJ1-3	.	.	CASIPGAGRNTIYF	TGTGCCAGCATCCCAGGGGCTGGCAGAAACACCATATATTTT
TRBV6-5	TRBJ1-1	TRBD1	.	CASNVRQGVNEAFF	TGTGCCAGCAACGTCCGACAGGGGGTTAATGAAGCTTTCTTT
TRBV5-4	TRBJ2-5	TRBD1	.	CASRRDRGIQETQYF	TGTGCCAGCAGGCGCGACAGGGGGATCCAAGAGACCCAGTACTTC
TRBV2	TRBJ1-1	.	once	CASKGNTEAFF	TGTGCCAGCAAAGGGAACACTGAAGCTTTCTTT
TRBV19	TRBJ2-1	TRBD2	.	CASSLGTSGGNEQFF	TGTGCCAGTAGCCTTGGGACTAGCGGGGGGAATGAGCAGTTCTTC
TRBV5-1	TRBJ1-1	TRBD1	few	CASSLGQQNTEAFF	TGCGCCAGCAGCCTGGGACAGCAGAACACTGAAGCTTTCTTT
TRBV5-1	TRBJ1-6	.	.	CASSRIALGASTGQNSPLHF	TGCGCCAGCAGCCGTATAGCGCTCGGGGCCTCCACCGGGCAAAATTCACCCCTCCACTTT
TRBV6-2/TRBV6-3	TRBJ2-5	.	.	CASSYSLMGTLETQYF	TGTGCCAGCAGTTACTCGCTCATGGGGACCCTTGAGACCCAGTACTTC
TRBV6-5	TRBJ1-1	.	.	CATTRVRGTEAFF	TGTGCCACCACCAGGGTCAGGGGCACTGAAGCTTTCTTT
TRBV3-1/TRBV3-2	TRBJ1-3	.	.	CASSPTLDSGNTIYF	TGTGCCAGCAGCCCTACACTTGACTCTGGAAACACCATATATTTT
TRBV27	TRBJ1-1	.	.	CASSSSPGADTEAFF	TGTGCCAGCAGTTCGTCTCCCGGGGCGGACACTGAAGCTTTCTTT
TRBV6-5	TRBJ1-1	.	.	CASSYSAGVRTEAFF	TGTGCCAGCAGTTACTCGGCAGGGGTACGGACTGAAGCTTTCTTT
TRBV27	TRBJ2-7	.	.	CASSAQGPYYEQYF	TGTGCCAGCAGCGCCCAGGGACCCTACTACGAGCAGTACTTC
TRBV11-3	TRBJ2-1	.	.	CASSLSAYNEQFF	TGTGCCAGCAGCTTAAGCGCATACAATGAGCAGTTCTTC
TRBV2	TRBJ1-1	.	.	CASSSGFRNTEAFF	TGTGCCAGCAGTTCGGGGTTCCGGAACACTGAAGCTTTCTTT
TRBV2	TRBJ2-7	TRBD1	.	CASSEIVGTGSYEQYF	TGTGCCAGCAGTGAAATAGTTGGGACAGGGTCCTACGAGCAGTACTTC
TRBV18	TRBJ1-2	TRBD1	.	CASSPGDSRYGYTF	TGTGCCAGCTCCCCGGGGGACAGCCGCTATGGCTACACCTTC
TRBV6-5	TRBJ2-7	.	.	CASAWAGTESYEQYF	TGTGCCAGCGCTTGGGCCGGGACCGAGTCCTACGAGCAGTACTTC
TRBV24-1	TRBJ2-3	TRBD2	.	CATSTDGGGGRISTDTQYF	TGTGCCACCAGTACCGATGGGGGGGGAGGTAGGATTAGCACAGATACGCAGTATTTT
TRBV6-5	TRBJ1-2	.	.	CASSYRQEGYTF	TGTGCCAGCAGTTACCGACAGGAAGGCTACACCTTC
TRBV12-3/TRBV12-4	TRBJ1-5	.	.	CASRGVVTEPQHF	TGTGCCAGCAGGGGGGTAGTTACGGAGCCCCAGCATTTT
TRBV4-1	TRBJ2-1	TRBD1	.	CASSPLGDRAWGEQFF	TGCGCCAGCAGCCCCTTAGGGGACAGGGCCTGGGGTGAGCAGTTCTTC
TRBV18	TRBJ2-1	TRBD2	.	CASSRNSLAGEGNEQFF	TGTGCCAGCTCAAGAAACTCGCTAGCGGGAGAGGGTAATGAGCAGTTCTTC
TRBV6-5	TRBJ1-2	.	.	CASSYGQNYGYTF	TGTGCCAGCAGTTACGGGCAGAACTATGGCTACACCTTC
TRBV7-2	TRBJ2-2	.	.	CASSLAGKTTGELFF	TGTGCCAGCAGCTTAGCCGGCAAAACCACCGGGGAGCTGTTTTTT